The TCR beta chain under discussion was sequenced for a study of response to subunit inactivated influenza vaccine. Study observations and caveats: Authors suggested that a seasonal influenza vaccination recruits few new T cells each time.

TCRdb fed the RT-PCR reads into MiXCR, producing one record per CDR3 protein. This sample carries 550,000 to 600,000 distinct CDR3 sequences, about an eighth of them seen once, and the ten largest clones take roughly 10%. Details on this clonotype: As yet, its antigen is unknown.

This CDR3 contains 16 residues. With 3 bases clipped from V and 0 bases from J, the junction kept 6 bases outside the gene matches. Germline V CDR1 and CDR2: SGHDN, FVKESK. This specimen consisted of PBMCs from blood, obtained on the day of vaccination. J is TRBJ2-3 and V is TRBV14; 7 nucleotides match TRBD2. The TCR originated in a man in his fifties or sixties who received an inactivated influenza vaccine. CDR3 sequence (DNA): TGTGCCAGCAGCCACGGGACTATGATCAGCACAGATACGCAGTATTTT. Its protein product is CASSHGTMISTDTQYF.